One T cell receptor (beta chain) is described in this entry. These data come from a study of blood T cell repertoires in COVID-19. Study background: Collection of acute and convalescent COVID-19 samples took place in the United States, Italy and Spain. The analysed material was cDNA or gDNA that came from T cells, B-cell-depleted T cells, or PBMCs.

The CDR3 runs 18 residues. Germline V lookup: CDR1 MNHNY, CDR2 SVGAGI (reference sequence). Unmatched junction bases numbered 11, after V lost 5 bases and J lost 4 bases. Original handling: Reference gene primers were amplified, and this amplification served to estimate nucleated cell counts. Here immunoSEQ multiplex PCR was the method, and the copy in TCRdb shows in-frame clones only, minus some. From that table come the V and J calls and clone size; the DNA was used to work out D and trimming. The table includes about 120,000 clones, approximately 82% detected once. J is TRBJ2-1 and V is TRBV6-6, with 13 bases matching TRBD2. Sequenced sample: peripheral blood. This TCR was sampled from a man between 65 and 79 years old with active or convalescent COVID-19. The CDR3 protein is CASSRPRTSGGLYNEQFF. In DNA, the CDR3 is TGTGCCAGCAGTCGCCCCCGGACTAGCGGGGGACTGTACAATGAGCAGTTCTTC.